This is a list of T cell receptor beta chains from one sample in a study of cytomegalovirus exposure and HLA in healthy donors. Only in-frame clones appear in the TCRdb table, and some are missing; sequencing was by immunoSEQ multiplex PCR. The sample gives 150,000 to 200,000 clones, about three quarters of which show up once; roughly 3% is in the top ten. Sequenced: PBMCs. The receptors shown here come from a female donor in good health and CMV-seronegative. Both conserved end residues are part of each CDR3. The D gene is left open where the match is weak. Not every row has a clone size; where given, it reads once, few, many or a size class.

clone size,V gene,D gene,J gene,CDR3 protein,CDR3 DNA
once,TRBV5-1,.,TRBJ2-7,CASSLGGGGSSYEQYF,TGCGCCAGCAGCTTGGGAGGGGGTGGAAGCTCCTACGAGCAGTACTTC
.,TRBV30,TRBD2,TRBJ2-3,CAWSPLAGGQDTQYF,TGTGCCTGGAGTCCTCTAGCGGGGGGACAAGATACGCAGTATTTT
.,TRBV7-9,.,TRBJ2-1,CASSPLSRDSNEQFF,TGTGCCAGCAGCCCTCTCTCGCGGGATTCGAATGAGCAGTTCTTC
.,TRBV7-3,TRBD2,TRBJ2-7,CASSLDPGLAGGPGEQYF,TGTGCCAGCAGCTTAGACCCTGGACTAGCGGGAGGCCCCGGCGAGCAGTACTTC
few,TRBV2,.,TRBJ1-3,CASRVTGTSGNTIYF,TGTGCCAGCAGAGTTACCGGGACATCTGGAAACACCATATATTTT
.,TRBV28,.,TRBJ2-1,CASSLFRGAYEQFF,TGTGCCAGCAGTTTATTCAGGGGGGCCTATGAGCAGTTCTTC
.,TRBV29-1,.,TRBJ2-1,CSVRHNEQFF,TGCTCCGTGCGCCACAATGAGCAGTTCTTC
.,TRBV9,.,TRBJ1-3,CASSRGGRSGNTIYF,TGTGCCAGCAGCCGGGGGGGCAGGTCTGGAAACACCATATATTTT
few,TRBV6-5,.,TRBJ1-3,CASISGSSGNTIYF,TGTGCCAGCATCTCGGGGAGCTCTGGAAACACCATATATTTT
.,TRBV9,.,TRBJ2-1,CASSVVFTGEQFF,TGTGCCAGCAGCGTAGTATTTACAGGCGAGCAGTTCTTC
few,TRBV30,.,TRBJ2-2,CAWSRGNTGELFF,TGTGCCTGGAGCCGAGGGAACACCGGGGAGCTGTTTTTT
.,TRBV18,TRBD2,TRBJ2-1,CASSPGLAGRWEQFF,TGTGCCAGCTCACCAGGGCTAGCGGGACGATGGGAGCAGTTCTTC
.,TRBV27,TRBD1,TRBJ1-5,CASSFDRGNQPQHF,TGTGCCAGCAGTTTCGACAGGGGGAATCAGCCCCAGCATTTT
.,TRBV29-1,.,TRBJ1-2,CSALQGSYGYTF,TGCAGCGCATTACAGGGAAGCTATGGCTACACCTTC
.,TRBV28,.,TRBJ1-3,CASVNGGVSSGNTIYF,TGTGCCAGCGTAAATGGGGGGGTTAGCTCTGGAAACACCATATATTTT
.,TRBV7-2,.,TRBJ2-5,CASSVPGGWETQYF,TGTGCCAGCAGCGTACCCGGGGGTTGGGAGACCCAGTACTTC
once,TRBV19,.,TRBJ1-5,CASELTYSNQPQHF,TGTGCCAGTGAGCTAACTTATAGCAATCAGCCCCAGCATTTT
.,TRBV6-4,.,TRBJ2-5,CASSLDYGSQTQYF,TGTGCCAGCAGTCTGGACTACGGGAGTCAGACCCAGTACTTC
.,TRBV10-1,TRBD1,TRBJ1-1,CASGRGGDRPIDNTEAFF,TGCGCCAGCGGTCGTGGAGGGGACAGGCCAATTGATAACACTGAAGCTTTCTTT
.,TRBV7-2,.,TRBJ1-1,CASSLSAGVLIF,TGTGCCAGCAGCTTATCGGCGGGAGTGCTGATCTTT
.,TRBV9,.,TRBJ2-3,CASSVAPGTGTDTQYF,TGTGCCAGCAGCGTGGCCCCCGGGACTGGCACAGATACGCAGTATTTT